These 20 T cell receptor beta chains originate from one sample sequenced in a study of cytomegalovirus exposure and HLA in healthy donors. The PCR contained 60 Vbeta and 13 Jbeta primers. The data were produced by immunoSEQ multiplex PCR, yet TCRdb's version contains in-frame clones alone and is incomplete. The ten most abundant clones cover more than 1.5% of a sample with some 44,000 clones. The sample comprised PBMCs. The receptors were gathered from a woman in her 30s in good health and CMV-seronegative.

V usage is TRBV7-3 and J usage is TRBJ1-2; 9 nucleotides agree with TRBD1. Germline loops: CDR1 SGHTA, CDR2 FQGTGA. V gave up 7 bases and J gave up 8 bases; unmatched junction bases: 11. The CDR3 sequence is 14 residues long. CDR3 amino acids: CASNRPGTGHGYTF. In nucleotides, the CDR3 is TGTGCCAGCAACCGCCCCGGGACAGGGCACGGCTACACCTTC.

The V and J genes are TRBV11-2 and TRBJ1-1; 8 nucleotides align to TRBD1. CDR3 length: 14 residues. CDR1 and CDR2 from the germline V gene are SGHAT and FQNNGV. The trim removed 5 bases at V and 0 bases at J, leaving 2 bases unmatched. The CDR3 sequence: CASSPQGVNTEAFF. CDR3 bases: TGTGCCAGCAGCCCACAGGGGGTGAACACTGAAGCTTTCTTT.

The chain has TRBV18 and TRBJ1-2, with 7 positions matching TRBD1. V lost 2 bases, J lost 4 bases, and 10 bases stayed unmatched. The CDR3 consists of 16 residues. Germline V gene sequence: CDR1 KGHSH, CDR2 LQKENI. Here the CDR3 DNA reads TGTGCCAGCTCACCAAACGCTCCGGGACAGAGCTATGGCTACACCTTC. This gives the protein CASSPNAPGQSYGYTF.

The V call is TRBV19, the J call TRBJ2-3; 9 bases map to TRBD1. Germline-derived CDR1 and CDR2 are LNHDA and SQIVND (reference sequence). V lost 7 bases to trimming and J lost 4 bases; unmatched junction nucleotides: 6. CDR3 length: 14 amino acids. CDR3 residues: CASTPGQGADTQYF. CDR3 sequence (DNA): TGTGCCAGTACCCCGGGACAGGGCGCAGATACGCAGTATTTT.

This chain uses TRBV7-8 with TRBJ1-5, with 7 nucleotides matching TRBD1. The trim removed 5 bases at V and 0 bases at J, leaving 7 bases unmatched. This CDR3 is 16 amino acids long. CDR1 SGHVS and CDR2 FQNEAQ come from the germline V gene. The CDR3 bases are TGTGCCAGCAGCCTCGAACACAGGGGTAGCAATCAGCCCCAGCATTTT. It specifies CASSLEHRGSNQPQHF. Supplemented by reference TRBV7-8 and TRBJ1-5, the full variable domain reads GAGVSQSPRYKVAKRGQDVALRCDPISGHVSLFWYQQALGQGPEFLTYFQNEAQLDKSGLPSDRFFAERPEGSVSTLKIQRTQQEDSAVYLCASSLEHRGSNQPQHFGDGTRLSIL.

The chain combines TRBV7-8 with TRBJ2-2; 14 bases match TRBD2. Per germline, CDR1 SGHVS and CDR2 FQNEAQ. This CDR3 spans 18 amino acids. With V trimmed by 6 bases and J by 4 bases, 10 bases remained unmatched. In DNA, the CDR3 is TGTGCCAGCAGTCCTGCGGGACTAGCGGGAGCTGGCACCGGGGAGCTGTTTTTT. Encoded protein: CASSPAGLAGAGTGELFF. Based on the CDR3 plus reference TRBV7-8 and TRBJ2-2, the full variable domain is GAGVSQSPRYKVAKRGQDVALRCDPISGHVSLFWYQQALGQGPEFLTYFQNEAQLDKSGLPSDRFFAERPEGSVSTLKIQRTQQEDSAVYLCASSPAGLAGAGTGELFFGEGSRLTVL.

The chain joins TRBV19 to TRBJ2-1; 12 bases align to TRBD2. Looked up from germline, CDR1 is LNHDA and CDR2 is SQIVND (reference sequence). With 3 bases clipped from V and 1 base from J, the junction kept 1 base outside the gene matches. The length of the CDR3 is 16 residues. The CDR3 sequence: CASSILAGGSYNEQFF. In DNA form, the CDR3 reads TGTGCCAGTAGTATCCTAGCGGGAGGGTCCTACAATGAGCAGTTCTTC.

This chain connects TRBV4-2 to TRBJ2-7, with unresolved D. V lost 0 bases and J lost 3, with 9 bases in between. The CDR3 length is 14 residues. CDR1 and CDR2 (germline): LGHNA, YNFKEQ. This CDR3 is CASSQDWSVYEQYF. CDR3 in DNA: TGTGCCAGCAGCCAAGATTGGAGTGTCTACGAGCAGTACTTC.

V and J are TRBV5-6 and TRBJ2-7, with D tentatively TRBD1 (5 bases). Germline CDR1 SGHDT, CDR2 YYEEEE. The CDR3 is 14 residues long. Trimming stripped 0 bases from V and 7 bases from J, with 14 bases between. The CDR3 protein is CASSLATGSSEQYF. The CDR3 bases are TGTGCCAGCAGCTTGGCTACAGGTTCGTCGGAGCAGTACTTC.

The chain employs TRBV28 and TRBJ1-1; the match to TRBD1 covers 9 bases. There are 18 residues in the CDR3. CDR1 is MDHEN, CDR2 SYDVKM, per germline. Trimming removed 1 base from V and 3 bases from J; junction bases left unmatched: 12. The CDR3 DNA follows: TGTGCCAGCAGTTTATCGGGACAGGGACCCGGATTGTACACTGAAGCTTTCTTT. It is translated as CASSLSGQGPGLYTEAFF.

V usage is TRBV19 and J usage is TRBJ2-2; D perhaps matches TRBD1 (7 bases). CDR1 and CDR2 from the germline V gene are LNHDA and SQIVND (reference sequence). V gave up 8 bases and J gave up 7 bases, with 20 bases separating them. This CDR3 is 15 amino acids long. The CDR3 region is CASWGAEGAGGELFF. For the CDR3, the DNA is TGTGCCAGTTGGGGCGCGGAGGGGGCGGGCGGGGAGCTGTTTTTT.

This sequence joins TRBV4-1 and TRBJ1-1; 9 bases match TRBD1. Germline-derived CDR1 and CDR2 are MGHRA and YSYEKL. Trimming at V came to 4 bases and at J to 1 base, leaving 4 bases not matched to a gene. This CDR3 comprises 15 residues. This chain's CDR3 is CASSLQGAGNTEAFF. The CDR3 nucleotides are TGCGCCAGCAGCCTACAGGGGGCGGGGAACACTGAAGCTTTCTTT.

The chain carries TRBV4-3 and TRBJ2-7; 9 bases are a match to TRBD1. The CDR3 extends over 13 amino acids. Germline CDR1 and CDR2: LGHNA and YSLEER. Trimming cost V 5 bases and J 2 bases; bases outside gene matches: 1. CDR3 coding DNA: TGCGCCAGCAGCAGGACAGGGGCCTACGAGCAGTACTTC. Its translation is CASSRTGAYEQYF.

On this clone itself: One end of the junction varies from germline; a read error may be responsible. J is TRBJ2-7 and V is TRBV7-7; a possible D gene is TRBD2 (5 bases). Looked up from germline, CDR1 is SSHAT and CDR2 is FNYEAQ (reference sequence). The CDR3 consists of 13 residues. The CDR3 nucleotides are TGTGCTAGCAGCTTTTGGCCGGGATACGAGCAGTACTTC. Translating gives CASSFWPGYEQYF.

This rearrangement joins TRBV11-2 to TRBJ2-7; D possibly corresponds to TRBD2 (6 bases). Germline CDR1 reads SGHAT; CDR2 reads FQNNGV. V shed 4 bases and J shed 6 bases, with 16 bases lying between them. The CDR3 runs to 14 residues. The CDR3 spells CASSSLGGVLEQYF. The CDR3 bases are TGTGCCAGCAGCTCGTTGGGGGGAGTGCTCGAGCAGTACTTC.

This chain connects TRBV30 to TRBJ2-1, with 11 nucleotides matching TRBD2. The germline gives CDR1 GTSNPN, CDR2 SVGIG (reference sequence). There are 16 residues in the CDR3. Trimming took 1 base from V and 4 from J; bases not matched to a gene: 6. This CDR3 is CAWSGGRTSGYNEQFF. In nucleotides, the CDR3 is TGTGCCTGGAGTGGCGGGAGGACTAGCGGGTACAATGAGCAGTTCTTC.

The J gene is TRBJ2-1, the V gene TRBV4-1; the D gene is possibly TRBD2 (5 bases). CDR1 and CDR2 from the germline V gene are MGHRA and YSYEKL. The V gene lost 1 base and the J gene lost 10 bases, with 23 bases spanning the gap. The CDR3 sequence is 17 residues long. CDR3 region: CASSQGASRRMTSEQFF. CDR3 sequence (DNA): TGCGCCAGCAGCCAAGGGGCTAGCCGTCGAATGACCTCAGAGCAGTTCTTC.

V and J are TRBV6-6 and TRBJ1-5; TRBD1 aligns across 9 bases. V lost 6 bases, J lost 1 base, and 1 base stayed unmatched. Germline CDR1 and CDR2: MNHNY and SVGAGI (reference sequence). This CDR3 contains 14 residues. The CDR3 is CASRTGGSNQPQHF. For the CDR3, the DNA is TGTGCCAGCAGGACAGGGGGAAGCAATCAGCCCCAGCATTTT.

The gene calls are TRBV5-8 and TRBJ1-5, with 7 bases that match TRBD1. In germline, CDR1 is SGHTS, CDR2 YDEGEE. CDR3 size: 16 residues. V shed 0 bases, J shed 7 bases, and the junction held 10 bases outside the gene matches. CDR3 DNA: TGTGCCAGCAGCTTGGGAATTACAGGGGTAGGGCAGCCCCAGCATTTT. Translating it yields CASSLGITGVGQPQHF.

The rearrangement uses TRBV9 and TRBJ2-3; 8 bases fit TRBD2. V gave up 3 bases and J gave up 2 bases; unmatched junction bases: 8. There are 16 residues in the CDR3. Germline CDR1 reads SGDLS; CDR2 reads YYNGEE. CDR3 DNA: TGTGCCAGCAGCGGCGGCACTAGCGGAGCCACAGATACGCAGTATTTT. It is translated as CASSGGTSGATDTQYF.